The source of this T cell receptor (beta chain) is a study of blood T cell repertoires in COVID-19. As for the study in general: Specimens from acute and convalescent COVID-19 originated in the United States, Italy and Spain. In each case, the material was cDNA or gDNA derived from T cells, B-cell-depleted T cells, or PBMCs.

Under the authors' procedure: Estimates of nucleated cell counts were drawn from the amplification of reference gene primers. The repertoire was sequenced with immunoSEQ multiplex PCR; TCRdb's copy has only in-frame clones and lacks some. V, J and clone size are taken as reported in that table, and D and trimming were inferred from the DNA itself. The sample carries about 75,000 clones, roughly 89% recorded once. The V end was cut by 0 bases, the J end by 1 base, with 10 bases between. The CDR3 length is 16 residues. Germline lookup yields CDR1 MGHRA and CDR2 YSYEKL. This clonotype was sampled from a woman aged 50 to 60 with acute or convalescent COVID-19. The sequenced material came from peripheral blood. The V call is TRBV4-1, the J call TRBJ1-5; the D gene is possibly TRBD1 (6 bases). The CDR3 DNA sequence: TGCGCCAGCAGCCAAGAAAACAGGGCAAGCAATCAGCCCCAGCATTTT. Its translation: CASSQENRASNQPQHF.